The subject of this entry is one T cell receptor beta chain. A clone one base away is much larger, so this may be a read error. TCRdb re-analysed the 5' RACE reads in MiXCR, keeping a single row per CDR3 protein. The table includes about 63,000 distinct CDR3 sequences, over 10% detected once. The CDR3 consists of 18 residues. The germline gives CDR1 MGHRA, CDR2 YSYEKL. Trimming at V came to 0 bases and at J to 8 bases, leaving 13 bases not matched to a gene. These data are taken from a study of early T cells in non-severe SARS-CoV-2 infection. The origin of this receptor is an adult who was a healthcare worker with PCR-confirmed SARS-CoV-2 infection or an uninfected control (not recorded which). The material sequenced was whole blood. The V and J genes are TRBV4-1 and TRBJ2-1, with TRBD2 matching 10 bases. The CDR3 DNA reads TGCGCCAGCAGCCAAGATCCCGGGACTAGCGTGTTTATCGATGAGCAGTTCTTC. It translates to CASSQDPGTSVFIDEQFF.